These T cell receptor beta chains were read from a single sample in a study of T cells in Graves' hyperthyroidism and ophthalmopathy. TCRdb analysed the multiplex PCR reads with MiXCR anew, one entry per CDR3 protein. The data show about 280,000 distinct CDR3 sequences, with less than 30% seen just once and about a quarter held by the top ten. Sample: blood. These receptors were taken from a man aged 40-49 years with Graves' hyperthyroidism that later progressed to Graves' ophthalmopathy. Both conserved end residues are part of each CDR3. D genes are given only for firm matches. Clone size is stated in some rows and not others, as once, few, many or a class when expanded.

V gene,clone size,D gene,J gene,CDR3 DNA,CDR3 protein
TRBV2,few,.,TRBJ2-5,TGTGCCAGCACTCGGGACGTCCAAGAGACCCAGTACTTC,CASTRDVQETQYF
TRBV6-5,many,.,TRBJ2-7,TGTGCCAGCGGCCGGGACACTACCTACGAGCAGTACTTC,CASGRDTTYEQYF
TRBV6-5,many,.,TRBJ2-7,TGTGCCAGCAGTTGGGGCAGGGAGGCTACTGAGCAGTACTTC,CASSWGREATEQYF
TRBV5-1,many,.,TRBJ1-3,TGCGCCAGCAGCTTGGGACAGAGCTCTGGAAACACCATATATTTT,CASSLGQSSGNTIYF
TRBV9,many,.,TRBJ2-7,TGTGCCAGCAGCCCACTCGGACCGGGACTCCCATACGAGCAGTACTTC,CASSPLGPGLPYEQYF
TRBV6-1,.,.,TRBJ1-5,TGTGCCAGTTGGATGAGGTTTGGCAATCAGCCCCAGCATTTT,CASWMRFGNQPQHF
TRBV12-3/TRBV12-4,.,.,TRBJ1-2,TGTGCCAGCGGCCCCCTCTATGGCTACACCTTC,CASGPLYGYTF
TRBV11-2,many,TRBD1,TRBJ2-7,TGTGCCAGCAGCTTTGGTACAGGACAGGCTGCACTAAGGCAGTACTTC,CASSFGTGQAALRQYF
TRBV7-8,many,.,TRBJ2-2,TGTGCCAGCAGCCCCGGGCAGCAGGACTACACCGGGGAGCTGTTTTTT,CASSPGQQDYTGELFF
TRBV30,.,TRBD1,TRBJ2-7,TGTGCCTGGCACACAGGGGTAGGTACCTACGAGCAGTACTTC,CAWHTGVGTYEQYF
TRBV7-2,.,.,TRBJ2-5,TGTGCCAGCTCAGGGGGGTTAGCGGGAAGTGAGACCCAGTACTTC,CASSGGLAGSETQYF
TRBV2,.,TRBD2,TRBJ2-5,TGTGCCAGCAGTAAGCGGGGGCCGGCTGGGGAGACCCAGTACTTC,CASSKRGPAGETQYF
TRBV14,many,.,TRBJ1-3,TGTGCCAGCAGCCAAGGAGGGGGACCCGGAAACACCATATATTTT,CASSQGGGPGNTIYF
TRBV5-1,.,TRBD1,TRBJ1-1,TGCGCCAGCAGGACGCAGGGGGCAGGAGTATTGAACACTGAAGCTTTCTTT,CASRTQGAGVLNTEAFF
TRBV7-2,many,.,TRBJ2-5,TGTGCCAGCACCCGTCCTAGCGAGGAGACCCAGTACTTC,CASTRPSEETQYF
TRBV7-2,few,TRBD2,TRBJ2-2,TGTGCCAGCAGCTTAGGGCGACTAGCGGGAGGGACCGGGGAGCTGTTTTTT,CASSLGRLAGGTGELFF
TRBV2,many,.,TRBJ1-1,TGTGCCAGCAGTGAATCCAGAAGAGCTTTCTTT,CASSESRRAFF
TRBV12-3/TRBV12-4,.,TRBD2,TRBJ2-5,TGTGCCAGCAGTTTAGCGGCCTTGACTAGCGGTAAAGAGACCCAGTACTTC,CASSLAALTSGKETQYF
TRBV6-1,.,TRBD1,TRBJ2-7,TGTGCCAGCAGTATCCGACAGGGGGCGGTCTACGAGCAGTACTTC,CASSIRQGAVYEQYF
TRBV7-2,.,.,TRBJ1-2,TGTGCCAGCAGCTTAGAGCCCCATTTTAACTATGGCTACACCTTC,CASSLEPHFNYGYTF
TRBV12-5,many,TRBD1,TRBJ2-2,TGTGCTAGTGGTTTGGTCCCGACGATAACAGGGGGCACGTACACCGGGGAGCTGTTTTTT,CASGLVPTITGGTYTGELFF
TRBV5-1,many,TRBD1,TRBJ2-2,TGCGCCAGCAGCGCCGACAGGGGTAACACCGGGGAGCTGTTTTTT,CASSADRGNTGELFF
TRBV6-5,.,.,TRBJ1-5,TGTGCCAGCAGTTACCCCGAAAACAGGGCGTGGGAGCCCCAGCATTTT,CASSYPENRAWEPQHF
TRBV14,.,.,TRBJ2-5,TGTGCCAGCAGCCAAGGTCCGGGGAGCGAGACCCAGTACTTC,CASSQGPGSETQYF
TRBV25-1,.,.,TRBJ2-1,TGTGCCAGCAGTGAATTTCGGTCCTACAATGAGCAGTTCTTC,CASSEFRSYNEQFF
TRBV11-1,many,.,TRBJ1-1,TGTGCCAGCAGCTCTACGGGGGACAACATGAACACTGAAGCTTTCTTT,CASSSTGDNMNTEAFF
TRBV28,.,TRBD1,TRBJ1-1,TGTGCCAGTCTTAACAGGGGCCACTTAGGAGCTTTCTTT,CASLNRGHLGAFF
TRBV11-3,.,.,TRBJ1-2,TGTGCCAGCAGCCTCGAGCTTTCCTCGGGCTACACCTTC,CASSLELSSGYTF
TRBV7-9,many,.,TRBJ2-2,TGTGCCAGCAGCTTAGCCGCGAACACCGGGGAGCTGTTTTTT,CASSLAANTGELFF
TRBV6-5,.,.,TRBJ1-6,TGTGCCAGCAGTTACTCGAACTCACCCCTCCACTTT,CASSYSNSPLHF
TRBV6-1,.,TRBD2,TRBJ2-7,TGTGCCAGCAGCGTAGCGGGGGGCCTTCTTGGGGAGCAGTACTTC,CASSVAGGLLGEQYF
TRBV20-1,.,.,TRBJ1-2,TGCAGTGCTAGACAGCCGGATGGCTATGGCTACACCTTC,CSARQPDGYGYTF